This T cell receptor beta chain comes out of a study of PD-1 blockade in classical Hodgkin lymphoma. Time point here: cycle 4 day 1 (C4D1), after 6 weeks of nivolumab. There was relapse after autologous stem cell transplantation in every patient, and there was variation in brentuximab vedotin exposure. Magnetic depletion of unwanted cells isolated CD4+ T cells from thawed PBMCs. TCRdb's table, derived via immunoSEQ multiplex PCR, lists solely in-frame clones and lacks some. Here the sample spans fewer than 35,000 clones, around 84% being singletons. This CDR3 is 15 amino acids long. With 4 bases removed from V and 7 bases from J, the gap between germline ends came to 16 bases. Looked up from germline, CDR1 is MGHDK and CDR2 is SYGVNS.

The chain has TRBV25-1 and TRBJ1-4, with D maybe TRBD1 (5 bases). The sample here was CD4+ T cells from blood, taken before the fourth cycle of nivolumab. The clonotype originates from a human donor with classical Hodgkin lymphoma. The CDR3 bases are TGTGCCAGCAGTGCGGACACCCGGGGGAGTGAAAAACTGTTTTTT. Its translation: CASSADTRGSEKLFF.